The T cell receptor beta chain under discussion was sequenced for a study of PD-1 blockade in classical Hodgkin lymphoma. This clone was seen a few times. Produced via immunoSEQ multiplex PCR; TCRdb's table is partial and in-frame only. The table shows 26,000 or so clones, with 60% to 85% occurring only once. Each patient's relapse followed autologous stem cell transplantation, and brentuximab vedotin exposure varied. With magnetic negative selection, CD4+ T cells were purified from PBMCs that had been thawed. Germline V lookup: CDR1 KGHSH, CDR2 LQKENI. This CDR3 is 14 amino acids long. V shed 0 bases, J shed 7 bases, and the junction held 5 bases outside the gene matches.

Source: CD4+ T cells from blood, taken at baseline. The TCR was taken from a human donor with classical Hodgkin lymphoma. The V gene is TRBV18, the J gene TRBJ1-2; 7 positions agree with TRBD1. The CDR3 region has the DNA TGTGCCAGCTCACCACCGAAGGGGGCGAGTGGCTACACCTTC. It specifies CASSPPKGASGYTF.